A selection of T cell receptor beta chains follows, all from one sample in a study of T-cell memory formation after mild COVID-19. TCRdb re-called the 5' RACE reads with MiXCR, one entry per CDR3 protein. The sample yields about 400,000 distinct CDR3 sequences, about a sixth seen once. The source material was PBMCs or a T cell subset sorted from them (not recorded which). Receptor source: a young man who had mild COVID-19 (a few samples of this study predate the infection). Cell type and time point are not known. Both conserved end residues are part of each CDR3. A D gene is named only where the DNA matches it firmly. Size values are once, few and many counts, or a class for expanded clones, and some rows have none.

TRBV20-1,TRBD2,TRBJ2-1,NA,CSAPGTSGYNEQFF,TGCAGTGCACCCGGGACTAGCGGGTACAATGAGCAGTTCTTC
TRBV27,NA,TRBJ1-5,NA,CASSHRNQPQHF,TGTGCCAGCAGTCACCGCAATCAGCCCCAGCATTTT
TRBV3-1,NA,TRBJ2-3,few,CASSQDQAFSDTQYF,TGTGCCAGCAGCCAAGATCAGGCCTTCTCAGATACGCAGTATTTT
TRBV5-1,NA,TRBJ1-1,few,CASSLGGRGSTEAFF,TGCGCCAGCAGCTTGGGCGGCAGGGGCAGCACTGAAGCTTTCTTT
TRBV2,NA,TRBJ2-7,few,CASRDTIYEQYF,TGTGCCAGCAGGGACACTATCTACGAGCAGTACTTC
TRBV5-1,NA,TRBJ2-6,NA,CASSTARGGKSGANVLTF,TGCGCCAGCTCCACCGCTCGAGGGGGAAAATCTGGGGCCAACGTCCTGACTTTC
TRBV20-1,TRBD1,TRBJ2-3,few,CSARDREWYRDTQYF,TGCAGTGCTAGGGACAGGGAATGGTATAGAGATACGCAGTATTTT
TRBV24-1,NA,TRBJ2-5,few,CATSELRARGQETQYF,TGTGCCACCAGTGAGCTCAGGGCGAGGGGCCAAGAGACCCAGTACTTC
TRBV6-5,NA,TRBJ2-5,NA,CASSYSGQETQYF,TGTGCCAGCAGTTACTCGGGCCAAGAGACCCAGTACTTC
TRBV6-5,TRBD1,TRBJ2-7,NA,CASSQVATGTFASYEQYF,TGTGCCAGCAGTCAAGTCGCGACAGGGACCTTCGCCTCCTACGAGCAGTACTTC
TRBV3-1,NA,TRBJ2-1,many,CASSPVGGEQFF,TGTGCCAGCAGCCCAGTGGGGGGCGAGCAGTTCTTC
TRBV6-2/TRBV6-3,NA,TRBJ1-1,NA,CATAGHGNTEAFF,TGTGCCACCGCCGGCCATGGGAACACTGAAGCTTTCTTT
TRBV5-6,NA,TRBJ1-6,NA,CASSFTGGGSPLHF,TGTGCCAGCAGCTTTACGGGGGGCGGTTCACCCCTCCACTTT
TRBV4-3,NA,TRBJ2-5,NA,CASSQDRFGGFTIFETQYF,TGCGCCAGCAGCCAAGATCGGTTTGGGGGGTTCACAATATTTGAGACCCAGTACTTC
TRBV7-2,NA,TRBJ1-5,NA,CASSEVGGGGQPQHF,TGTGCCAGCAGCGAAGTAGGAGGGGGAGGTCAGCCCCAGCATTTT
TRBV3-1,NA,TRBJ2-6,few,CASTINGAGANVLTF,TGTGCCAGCACGATAAACGGGGCCGGGGCCAACGTCCTGACTTTC
TRBV7-2,TRBD2,TRBJ2-3,NA,CASSLARLAGSNTQYF,TGTGCCAGCAGCTTAGCGAGGCTAGCGGGCTCAAATACGCAGTATTTT
TRBV6-6,TRBD1,TRBJ1-3,few,CASRRGQGARGNTIYF,TGTGCCAGCAGGCGAGGACAGGGGGCGCGTGGAAACACCATATATTTT
TRBV5-5,TRBD2,TRBJ2-2,NA,CASSSSGGTNTGELFF,TGTGCCAGCAGCTCTAGCGGGGGGACGAACACCGGGGAGCTGTTTTTT
TRBV6-2/TRBV6-3,TRBD1,TRBJ1-1,few,CASSSSRTGDQAFF,TGTGCCAGCAGTTCATCAAGGACAGGGGATCAAGCTTTCTTT
TRBV4-3,TRBD1,TRBJ1-2,few,CASSQDGTGEGYTF,TGCGCCAGCAGCCAAGATGGGACAGGGGAAGGCTACACCTTC
TRBV12-3/TRBV12-4,NA,TRBJ2-5,few,CASSSNREQETQYF,TGTGCCAGCAGTTCTAACAGGGAACAAGAGACCCAGTACTTC
TRBV12-3/TRBV12-4,NA,TRBJ2-3,few,CASSFAGAVTDTQYF,TGTGCCAGCAGTTTTGCGGGGGCTGTCACAGATACGCAGTATTTT
TRBV18,NA,TRBJ1-2,NA,CASSPERDYGYTF,TGTGCCAGCTCACCTGAACGGGATTATGGCTACACCTTC
TRBV21-1,NA,TRBJ2-7,NA,CATRPVIRDRDHEQYF,TGTGCCACACGTCCAGTAATCCGGGACAGGGACCACGAGCAGTACTTC
TRBV3-1,NA,TRBJ2-7,few,CASSQGQTRVYEQYF,TGTGCCAGCAGCCAAGGACAGACGAGGGTCTACGAGCAGTACTTC
TRBV7-6,TRBD2,TRBJ2-1,NA,CASSVSGGAFDEQFF,TGTGCCAGCAGCGTTAGCGGGGGGGCCTTCGATGAGCAGTTCTTC
TRBV14,NA,TRBJ2-7,few,CASSQASYEQYF,TGTGCCAGCAGCCAAGCCTCCTACGAGCAGTACTTC
TRBV6-6,NA,TRBJ1-5,NA,CASTFLVGSGNQPQHF,TGTGCCAGCACTTTCTTGGTGGGGAGTGGCAATCAGCCCCAGCATTTT
TRBV29-1,TRBD1,TRBJ1-2,once,CSVATGAGYTF,TGCAGCGTTGCAACAGGGGCTGGCTACACCTTC
TRBV20-1,NA,TRBJ2-5,few,CSARGSAWNTPQETQYF,TGCAGTGCTAGAGGGTCGGCGTGGAACACCCCCCAAGAGACCCAGTACTTC
TRBV7-2,TRBD1,TRBJ1-1,many,CASSPYTGTDSEAFF,TGTGCCAGCAGCCCTTATACCGGGACAGATTCTGAAGCTTTCTTT
TRBV4-1,NA,TRBJ1-5,NA,CASSQVATGLKNQPQHF,TGCGCCAGCAGCCAAGTGGCGACCGGACTGAAAAATCAGCCCCAGCATTTT
TRBV7-2,NA,TRBJ1-2,NA,CASSVRDGVYGYTF,TGTGCCAGCAGCGTCCGGGACGGGGTTTATGGCTACACCTTC
TRBV30,NA,TRBJ1-2,NA,CAWSVGLNYGYTF,TGTGCCTGGAGTGTAGGGCTTAACTATGGCTACACCTTC
TRBV6-6,NA,TRBJ2-3,NA,CASTPGGLVTDTQYF,TGTGCCAGCACCCCGGGGGGCTTAGTCACAGATACGCAGTATTTT
TRBV18,NA,TRBJ1-5,NA,CASSPPGGSQPQHF,TGTGCCAGCTCACCGCCGGGGGGGTCTCAGCCCCAGCATTTT
TRBV6-5,NA,TRBJ1-5,few,CASSYDGNQPQHF,TGTGCCAGCAGTTACGACGGTAATCAGCCCCAGCATTTT
TRBV20-1,NA,TRBJ1-2,NA,CSARGRGGYTF,TGCAGTGCTCGAGGCAGGGGAGGCTACACCTTC
TRBV6-6,TRBD2,TRBJ2-7,NA,CASSYCSGGACEQYF,TGTGCCAGCAGTTACTGTAGCGGGGGGGCCTGCGAGCAGTACTTC
TRBV6-5,NA,TRBJ1-6,NA,CASRVGFASSYNSPLHF,TGTGCCAGCAGGGTCGGTTTTGCCAGCTCCTATAATTCACCCCTCCACTTT
TRBV20-1,NA,TRBJ2-1,many,CSARKVEQFF,TGCAGTGCTAGGAAGGTTGAGCAGTTCTTC
TRBV6-5,TRBD1,TRBJ2-1,few,CASRRQGAFGDEQFF,TGTGCCAGCAGACGACAGGGGGCTTTCGGAGATGAGCAGTTCTTC
TRBV7-2,NA,TRBJ2-3,NA,CASTLLGGGQYF,TGTGCCAGCACCCTTCTGGGAGGGGGGCAGTATTTT
TRBV5-4,TRBD1,TRBJ2-1,NA,CASSLERTGDEQFF,TGTGCCAGCAGCTTGGAACGGACAGGGGATGAGCAGTTCTTC